This T cell receptor beta chain was sequenced for a study of T cell changes during pregnancy in multiple sclerosis. The table came from immunoSEQ multiplex PCR; TCRdb's copy has only in-frame clones and leaves some out. The sample consists of around 56,000 clones, roughly nine tenths of them appearing once. The TCR originated in a female donor with multiple sclerosis, enrolled in a pregnancy study. The sequences come from CD4+ T cells from peripheral blood mononuclear cells, collected in the third trimester of pregnancy.

CDR3 protein: CASSMIPGQGSYNEQFF. CDR3 sequence (DNA): TGTGCCAGCAGTATGATCCCGGGACAGGGAAGTTACAATGAGCAGTTCTTC. The V gene is TRBV11-2, the J gene TRBJ2-1; TRBD1 matches 9 bases. Trimming took 6 bases from V and 4 from J; bases not matched to a gene: 13. The CDR3 spans 17 residues. From germline, CDR1 is SGHAT and CDR2 FQNNGV. The full variable domain, completed using reference TRBV11-2 and TRBJ2-1, is EAGVAQSPRYKIIEKRQSVAFWCNPISGHATLYWYQQILGQGPKLLIQFQNNGVVDDSQLPKDRFSAERLKGVDSTLKIQPAKLEDSAVYLCASSMIPGQGSYNEQFFGPGTRLTVL.